The 23 T cell receptor beta chains below all came from one sample that was sequenced in a study of blood T cell repertoires in COVID-19 (dated by TCRdb to 2019 to 2021). The library was built by means of the immunoSEQ multiplex PCR assay. The immuneACCESS repertoire file appears here via TCRdb, limited to in-frame rearrangements. These files lack a portion of the clones; in checked studies, under half of the deficit traces to unresolved V genes, and the cause of the others is not known. This sample comprises around 360,000 clones, 70% to 90% of them detected only once. Approximately 1.9% of the sample belongs to the ten largest clones. The specimen sequenced was PBMCs or T cells enriched from blood (not recorded which). All receptors come from a man aged 40-49 years in a cohort exposed to, infected with or recovered from COVID-19 (not recorded which).

The chain recombines TRBV30 with TRBJ2-1; 8 bases fit TRBD1. Germline loops: CDR1 GTSNPN, CDR2 SVGIG (reference sequence). V trimming: 4 bases; J trimming: 3 bases; junction bases outside the gene matches: 5. The CDR3 sequence is 14 residues long. The CDR3 nucleotides are TGTGCCTGGAACGACAGGGGACACTACAATGAGCAGTTCTTC. Protein product: CAWNDRGHYNEQFF.

The chain has TRBV18 and TRBJ2-1, with 12 bases that match TRBD1. The CDR3 has 18 amino acids. The germline V gene encodes CDR1 KGHSH and CDR2 LQKENI. The J segment lost 4 bases and the V segment lost 2 bases, leaving 9 bases of the junction unmatched. In DNA form, the CDR3 reads TGTGCCAGCTCACCATCGGCACGGGACAGGGGGCAATACAATGAGCAGTTCTTC. This gives the protein CASSPSARDRGQYNEQFF.

V and J are TRBV5-1 and TRBJ2-5; the match to TRBD2 covers 7 bases. V was clipped by 0 bases and J by 3 bases; unmatched bases: 2. The CDR3 spans 14 residues. Germline V gives CDR1 SGHRS, CDR2 YFSETQ. The CDR3 is CASSLGGTKETQYF. The CDR3 nucleotides read TGCGCCAGCAGCTTGGGGGGGACTAAAGAGACCCAGTACTTC.

This chain joins TRBV25-1 and TRBJ1-6; D is unclear. Germline V gives CDR1 MGHDK, CDR2 SYGVNS. The V end lost 4 bases, the J end lost 0 bases, and 7 bases lay between the germline ends. This CDR3 has 15 residues. The CDR3 region is CASSAPSSYNSPLHF. The CDR3 DNA sequence: TGTGCCAGCAGTGCCCCCAGCTCCTATAATTCACCCCTCCACTTT.

The V and J genes are TRBV7-2 and TRBJ2-4; D perhaps matches TRBD1 (5 bases). Germline V gene sequence: CDR1 SGHTA, CDR2 FQGNSA. Trimming removed 1 base from V and 6 bases from J, with 16 bases in between. CDR3 size: 16 residues. In nucleotides, the CDR3 is TGTGCCAGCAGCTTAGAAGGGGTTTCAACCCGAAACATTCAGTACTTC. Encoded protein: CASSLEGVSTRNIQYF.

This chain connects TRBV2 to TRBJ2-1; possibly TRBD2 for D (7 bases). Germline lookup yields CDR1 SNHLY and CDR2 FYNNEI. V was cut by 2 bases and J by 6 bases, with 17 bases left in between. This CDR3 spans 16 amino acids. Here the CDR3 reads CASSEILAEGGNEQFF. Here the CDR3 DNA reads TGTGCCAGCAGTGAAATCCTAGCGGAAGGGGGCAATGAGCAGTTCTTC.

CDR3 sequence: CASSQTGSQETQYF. The CDR3 DNA sequence: TGTGCCAGCAGCCAGACAGGGTCCCAAGAGACCCAGTACTTC. The rearrangement joins TRBV11-3 to TRBJ2-5, with 7 bases that match TRBD1. Looked up from germline, CDR1 is SGHNT and CDR2 is YENEEA. The CDR3 runs 14 residues. Trimming took 5 bases from V and 1 from J; bases not matched to a gene: 4.

J is TRBJ2-7 and V is TRBV6-5; 9 nucleotides match TRBD1. Germline CDR1 MNHEY, CDR2 SVGAGI. This CDR3 is 15 amino acids long. V shed 6 bases and J 1 base; nucleotides not matched to a gene: 7. CDR3 in DNA: TGTGCCAGCAGCTCCGGGACAGGGTTATCCTACGAGCAGTACTTC. It encodes CASSSGTGLSYEQYF.

This chain joins TRBV28 and TRBJ1-2; 7 nucleotides align to TRBD1. The germline gives CDR1 MDHEN, CDR2 SYDVKM. Trimming at V came to 2 bases and at J to 3 bases, leaving 9 bases not matched to a gene. The CDR3 contains 16 residues. The DNA for the CDR3 is TGTGCCAGCAGTTTAGCCCAGGGGACAGCTCACTATGGCTACACCTTC. Protein: CASSLAQGTAHYGYTF.

Only one count was recorded for this clone. This chain links TRBV5-1 with TRBJ2-5; TRBD1 is a possible D gene (6 bases). V was trimmed by 5 bases and J by 2 bases, leaving 16 bases between them. CDR1 is SGHRS and CDR2 is YFSETQ in the germline V gene. The CDR3 extends over 15 amino acids. CDR3: CASRQAGAKQETQYF. The CDR3 DNA reads TGCGCCAGCAGGCAGGCAGGGGCGAAACAAGAGACCCAGTACTTC. Combining the CDR3 with reference TRBV5-1 and TRBJ2-5 gives the whole variable domain KAGVTQTPRYLIKTRGQQVTLSCSPISGHRSVSWYQQTPGQGLQFLFEYFSETQRNKGNFPGRFSGRQFSNSRSEMNVSTLELGDSALYLCASRQAGAKQETQYFGPGTRLLVL.

Notes on this clone: Additional DNA sequences in this sample encode the identical CDR3. V and J are TRBV5-1 and TRBJ1-6; D is perhaps TRBD1 (5 bases). This CDR3 region has 15 residues. The germline V gene has CDR1 SGHRS and CDR2 YFSETQ. V lost 2 bases and J 7 bases, leaving 13 bases between the germline ends. The CDR3 nucleotides read TGCGCCAGCAGCTTAACCGGGACTTCCAATTCACCCCTCCACTTT. Translating it yields CASSLTGTSNSPLHF.

V gene TRBV5-4 combines with J gene TRBJ1-1; D not certain. Trimming shortened V by 3 bases and J by 4 bases, and 10 bases separated the two germline ends. Germline CDR1 is SGHNT and CDR2 is YYREEE (reference sequence). The CDR3 runs 13 residues. The CDR3 nucleotides are TGTGCCAGCAGCTCCGCGCAGGTCACTGAAGCTTTCTTT. It encodes CASSSAQVTEAFF. Based on the CDR3 plus reference TRBV5-4 and TRBJ1-1, the full variable domain is ETGVTQSPTHLIKTRGQQVTLRCSSQSGHNTVSWYQQALGQGPQFIFQYYREEENGRGNFPPRFSGLQFPNYSSELNVNALELDDSALYLCASSSAQVTEAFFGQGTRLTVV.

The gene calls are TRBV19 and TRBJ2-6; 10 nucleotides align to TRBD1. CDR1 is LNHDA and CDR2 is SQIVND in the germline V gene (reference sequence). This CDR3 region has 21 residues. After removal of 5 bases from V and 1 base from J, the junction contained 17 bases not matched to a gene. CDR3 DNA sequence: TGTGCCAGTAGTCTTCGCCCCCTCCGGGGGACAGGGGCATCTGGGGCCAACGTCCTGACTTTC. It specifies CASSLRPLRGTGASGANVLTF.

The genes are TRBV6-5 and TRBJ1-1; 9 positions match TRBD1. Germline CDR1 reads MNHEY; CDR2 reads SVGAGI. J lost 1 base, V lost 5 bases, and 5 bases had no gene match. CDR3 length: 15 amino acids. CDR3 bases: TGTGCCAGCAGTCCACAGGGGGCAGGGAACACTGAAGCTTTCTTT. As protein: CASSPQGAGNTEAFF.

V gene TRBV6-5 combines with J gene TRBJ1-2; possible D gene TRBD1, 5 bases. This CDR3 is built from 15 residues. V gave up 4 bases and J gave up 0 bases, with 12 bases separating them. CDR1 and CDR2 from the germline V gene are MNHEY and SVGAGI. The CDR3 sequence is CASSWTRDTNYGYTF. The CDR3 coding sequence is TGTGCCAGCAGTTGGACACGAGACACTAACTATGGCTACACCTTC.

V is TRBV7-8 and J is TRBJ1-4, with 8 bases fitting TRBD1. Germline CDR1 and CDR2: SGHVS and FQNEAQ. The CDR3 is 16 residues long. J was trimmed by 3 bases and V by 5 bases; bases with no gene match: 8. The CDR3 loop reads CASSQLGQGSNEKLFF. The CDR3 DNA is TGTGCCAGCAGCCAATTAGGACAGGGCTCTAATGAAAAACTGTTTTTT.

The chain couples TRBV18 to TRBJ1-4; 11 bases are shared with TRBD1. Germline values: CDR1 KGHSH, CDR2 LQKENI. The CDR3 covers 15 residues. V trimming: 3 bases; J trimming: 14 bases; junction bases outside the gene matches: 11. CDR3 sequence reads: CASSPGDRGSVRLFF. The CDR3 DNA follows: TGTGCCAGCTCACCCGGGGACAGGGGGTCGGTGCGGCTGTTTTTT.

J is TRBJ1-2 and V is TRBV11-2; D is unclear. This CDR3 comprises 12 residues. The germline gives CDR1 SGHAT, CDR2 FQNNGV. V lost 5 bases, J lost 8 bases, and 12 bases lay in between. CDR3 bases: TGTGCCAGCAGCCCCCCTATTAACGGCTACACCTTC. Amino acids: CASSPPINGYTF. Supplemented by reference TRBV11-2 and TRBJ1-2, the full variable domain reads EAGVAQSPRYKIIEKRQSVAFWCNPISGHATLYWYQQILGQGPKLLIQFQNNGVVDDSQLPKDRFSAERLKGVDSTLKIQPAKLEDSAVYLCASSPPINGYTFGSGTRLTVV.

The J gene is TRBJ2-7, the V gene TRBV7-9; D may be TRBD1 (6 bases). V lost 3 bases and J 7 bases, leaving 13 bases between the germline ends. The CDR3 covers 13 residues. Germline V lookup: CDR1 SEHNR, CDR2 FQNEAQ (reference sequence). As DNA, the CDR3 is TGTGCCAGCAGCTTCGACCCCGGACAGGAGCAGTACTTC. As protein: CASSFDPGQEQYF.

The chain carries TRBV18 and TRBJ2-4; 9 positions match TRBD2. The CDR3 totals 16 residues. Germline V gene data show CDR1 as KGHSH and CDR2 as LQKENI. V was pared by 2 bases and J by 8 bases, with 10 bases of the junction left unmatched. CDR3 residues: CASSPILAGPRDIQYF. The CDR3 region has the DNA TGTGCCAGCTCACCAATCCTAGCGGGACCTCGGGACATTCAGTACTTC.

This clone was counted only a few times. This chain joins TRBV7-2 and TRBJ2-7; D gene unclear. The CDR3 is 15 residues long. Germline CDR1 reads SGHTA; CDR2 reads FQGNSA. Trimming cost V 4 bases and J 0 bases, with 13 bases left between them. In DNA form, the CDR3 reads TGTGCCAGCAGCTCTAATCCGTTGAGCTCCTACGAGCAGTACTTC. Translating gives CASSSNPLSSYEQYF.

CDR3 nucleotide sequence: TGCGCCAGCAGCATCGGGACAGACGGGGAGCTGTTTTTT. Translation: CASSIGTDGELFF. This chain uses TRBV5-1 with TRBJ2-2; TRBD1 aligns across 7 bases. CDR3 length: 13 amino acids. Germline assignment: CDR1 SGHRS and CDR2 YFSETQ. Germline trimming cut 4 bases from V and 7 bases from J; bases unmatched to any gene: 4.

The CDR3 bases are TGTGCCAGCAGTTCGCGGGGGAAGAACACTGAAGCTTTCTTT. It codes for CASSSRGKNTEAFF. The genes are TRBV6-5 and TRBJ1-1; maybe TRBD1 (5 bases). Germline V gene data show CDR1 as MNHEY and CDR2 as SVGAGI. The CDR3 is made up of 14 amino acids. Trimming cost V 4 bases and J 1 base, with 10 bases left between them.